The source of this TCR beta chain is a study of T-cell memory formation after mild COVID-19 (TCRdb year 2021). About the study as a whole: TCR sequence clusters from the two donors were largely donor specific. T-cell clones expanding and contracting after mild COVID-19 in a couple of donors were tracked by longitudinal TCRalpha and TCRbeta repertoire sequencing. Two young, previously healthy adult volunteers made up the cohort, one male and one female. What the authors observed across the whole study: The study included only two mild cases, and larger cohorts that include severe cases with pre-infection samples were judged to be necessary. Contracting CD4+ clones were found mainly in CM and EM memory subsets, while CD8+ clones were enriched in EMRA. Some responding clones were detected in pre-infection memory, which suggested that pre-existing cross-reactive memory T cells had joined the SARS-CoV-2 response. Balanced CD4/CD8 phenotypes were observed for clones contracting from day 15 to 85, whereas a bias towards CD4+ was observed for a second wave of clones expanding from day 15 to 37. SARS-CoV-2 specificity of the second-wave clones peaking on day 37 was not confirmed.

CDR1 and CDR2, per the germline V gene, are MNHEY and SVGAGI. V trim: 4 bases; J trim: 5 bases; unmatched bases: 3. The CDR3 covers 13 residues, taking in both the cysteine and the phenylalanine. Only the CDR3 region is kept as DNA, spanning 39 bases read in frame from base 1. The sequencer listed for this sample is Illumina NovaSeq 6000. cDNA libraries for TCRalpha and TCRbeta were prepared by 5'RACE using constant-segment primers, with sample barcodes and unique molecular identifiers added. RNA was extracted from every sample with Trizol reagent. Library amplification was performed in two PCR steps, and a second sample barcode and Illumina TruSeq adapters were introduced in the second step. Libraries were sequenced on an Illumina NovaSeq with 2 x 150 bp paired-end reads. Turning to the authors' computational methods: Reads were demultiplexed and collapsed into UMI-guided consensus sequences with migec v1.2.7. Using mixcr v2.1.11, UMI consensuses were aligned to TRA and TRB V and J templates and then assembled into clonotypes. A clonotype was counted as expanded or contracted only if both edgeR and NoisET called the change significant, with noise models trained on biological replicates. For edgeR calls, the cutoffs were a false discovery rate-adjusted p below 0.01 and a log2 fold-change threshold of 1. As an exploratory analysis of dynamics, max-normalized trajectories of the 1000 most abundant clonotypes were examined by PCA with hierarchical clustering. Each responding clone was given a CD4 or CD8 phenotype based on the CD4+ and CD8+ repertoires, which had been sequenced separately. The raw public reads went through TCRdb reprocessing: fastp at Q25, MiXCR clone calling, in-frame beta chains kept. Rows matching on CDR3 protein sequence are summarized as one entry with the most common DNA and genes. The V and J calls come from TCRdb's annotation, not from the publication. This sample lists around 510,000 distinct CDR3 sequences; about 22% were detected once. The ten largest clones take up under 8.5% of the sample.

In regard to this clonotype: Its specific antigen is unknown. No much larger clone exists at a distance of one base, and base qualities are not known.

Ficoll-Paque density gradient centrifugation was used to isolate PBMCs. This TCR came from an adult woman who had mild COVID-19 (a few samples of this study predate the infection). The sample titles of this study are shuffled in the database, so cell type and time point are left out; the donor was told from shared clones. Sequenced: PBMCs or a T cell subset sorted from them (not recorded which). The chain joins TRBV6-5 to TRBJ2-5; 8 junctional bases match TRBD2. The CDR3 protein is CASSSAGVETQYF. The DNA is as follows: TGTGCCAGCAGTTCAGCGGGAGTGGAGACCCAGTACTTC.